Each of the 19 T cell receptor beta chains below was sequenced from the same sample in a study of T cell clonotyping in hematopoietic cell transplantation. The data were produced by immunoSEQ multiplex PCR, yet TCRdb's version contains in-frame clones alone and is incomplete. The sample holds around 5,000 clones, 72% seen once. The sequencing here drew on PBMCs, taken 100 days after allogeneic stem cell transplant. Receptors were obtained from a female patient aged 50-59 years who had an allogeneic stem cell transplant, so the T cells may come from the graft donor. Some clones in this sample may be carry-over from other donors' samples.

V is TRBV29-1 and J is TRBJ1-1; no reliable D call. The V and J ends lost 0 bases and 4 bases respectively, with 6 bases between them. Germline V gene sequence: CDR1 SQVTM, CDR2 ANQGSEA. This CDR3 is 12 amino acids long. The CDR3 loop reads CSVEDAFTEAFF. CDR3 sequence (DNA): TGCAGCGTTGAAGATGCCTTCACTGAAGCTTTCTTT.

The CDR3 sequence is CASSHGGQGTSYNEQFF. CDR3 in DNA: TGCGCCAGCAGCCACGGCGGGCAGGGGACGTCCTACAATGAGCAGTTCTTC. The gene calls are TRBV5-1 and TRBJ2-1, with D maybe TRBD1 (6 bases). This CDR3 region has 17 residues. Germline V gene lookup returns CDR1 SGHRS and CDR2 YFSETQ. V dropped 4 bases and J dropped 1 base, with 18 bases sitting between them.

This chain connects TRBV19 to TRBJ2-1; TRBD2 agrees at 10 bases. Germline V lookup: CDR1 LNHDA, CDR2 SQIVND (reference sequence). This CDR3 region has 17 residues. V lost 3 bases to trimming and J lost 7 bases; unmatched junction nucleotides: 12. Here the CDR3 reads CASSMVSGRFSGNEQFF. CDR3 nucleotides: TGTGCCAGTAGTATGGTTAGCGGGAGGTTCTCGGGGAATGAGCAGTTCTTC.

This clone is labeled medium-sized. The genes are TRBV4-1 and TRBJ2-7, with 7 nucleotides matching TRBD1. V was pared by 0 bases and J by 5 bases, with 7 bases of the junction left unmatched. Germline loops: CDR1 MGHRA, CDR2 YSYEKL. This CDR3 has 15 amino acids. The CDR3 region is CASSQEVGTGDEQYF. CDR3 nucleotide sequence: TGCGCCAGCAGCCAAGAGGTGGGAACAGGGGACGAGCAGTACTTC.

This chain uses TRBV19 with TRBJ1-5; D is unclear. Per germline, CDR1 LNHDA and CDR2 SQIVND (reference sequence). This CDR3 spans 13 amino acids. The V gene lost 3 bases and the J gene lost 3 bases, with 6 bases spanning the gap. The DNA for the CDR3 is TGTGCCAGTAGTATTGAGAACAATCAGCCCCAGCATTTT. Protein product: CASSIENNQPQHF.

V usage is TRBV6-1 and J usage is TRBJ1-5; D remains ambiguous. The CDR3 sequence is 13 residues long. CDR1 and CDR2 (germline): MNHNS, SASEGT. V was shortened by 2 bases and J by 2 bases, with 4 bases between the two germline ends. The CDR3 nucleotides are TGTGCCAGCAGTGAATGGGGCAATCAGCCCCAGCATTTT. It specifies CASSEWGNQPQHF.

The gene calls are TRBV5-6 and TRBJ2-1; possible D gene TRBD2, 5 bases. This CDR3 contains 14 residues. Trimming pared 4 bases from V and 4 bases from J, leaving 12 bases between. Germline loops: CDR1 SGHDT, CDR2 YYEEEE. CDR3 sequence (DNA): TGTGCCAGCAGCGGCGGACTGCATTACAATGAGCAGTTCTTC. This encodes CASSGGLHYNEQFF.

The V gene is TRBV30, the J gene TRBJ1-1; a weak D match, TRBD1 (5 bases). CDR3 length: 15 residues. The germline V gene has CDR1 GTSNPN and CDR2 SVGIG (reference sequence). The V gene lost 5 bases and the J gene lost 2 bases, with 18 bases spanning the gap. CDR3 sequence reads: CAWGSGTPSNTEAFF. The CDR3 nucleotides are TGTGCCTGGGGCTCCGGGACCCCAAGCAACACTGAAGCTTTCTTT.

V usage is TRBV4-1 and J usage is TRBJ1-6; perhaps TRBD1 as D (5 bases). V dropped 6 bases and J dropped 7 bases, with 7 bases sitting between them. Germline V gene lookup returns CDR1 MGHRA and CDR2 YSYEKL. The CDR3 length is 12 residues. The CDR3 DNA reads as TGCGCCAGCAGTCCAGGGAATTCACCCCTCCACTTT. Its translation is CASSPGNSPLHF.

The V and J genes are TRBV14 and TRBJ1-1; 8 bases are a match to TRBD1. After removal of 2 bases from V and 3 bases from J, the junction contained 5 bases not matched to a gene. The CDR3 covers 15 residues. The germline V gene encodes CDR1 SGHDN and CDR2 FVKESK. The CDR3: CASSQNNRGYTEAFF. CDR3 sequence (DNA): TGTGCCAGCAGCCAAAATAACAGGGGGTACACTGAAGCTTTCTTT.

The J gene is TRBJ2-1, the V gene TRBV7-2; 12 bases match TRBD2. The germline CDR1 and CDR2 sequences are SGHTA and FQGNSA. The CDR3 consists of 17 residues. The V segment lost 2 bases and the J segment 5 bases; nucleotides outside the gene matches: 7. The CDR3 DNA reads as TGTGCCAGCAGCTTAAGCGTCCGGACTAGCGGGGACAATGAGCAGTTCTTC. Translated, it gives CASSLSVRTSGDNEQFF.

DNA for the CDR3: TGTGCCAGCAGCGAAGGGAACAGGTTGAACACTGAAGCTTTCTTT. It specifies CASSEGNRLNTEAFF. The chain has TRBV9 and TRBJ1-1, with D tentatively TRBD1 (5 bases). CDR1 and CDR2 from the germline V gene are SGDLS and YYNGEE. This CDR3 is built from 15 residues. V lost 3 bases, J lost 0 bases, and 12 bases lay in between.

The V and J genes are TRBV18 and TRBJ2-5; the D is unclear. This CDR3 spans 11 amino acids. In germline, CDR1 is KGHSH, CDR2 LQKENI. V lost 5 bases and J 2 bases, leaving 3 bases between the germline ends. The CDR3 is CASSTQETQYF. In nucleotides, the CDR3 is TGTGCCAGCTCAACGCAAGAGACCCAGTACTTC.

This clone was detected only once. CDR3 nucleotides: TGTGCCAGTAGTATGGGGTCAGGGGGATTCTACGAGCAGTACTTC. Residues: CASSMGSGGFYEQYF. The chain joins TRBV19 to TRBJ2-5; 7 nucleotides match TRBD1. The DNA matches TRBJ2-7 better at its end, which makes the J call doubtful. There are 15 residues in the CDR3. Germline assignment: CDR1 LNHDA and CDR2 SQIVND (reference sequence).

The chain uses TRBV29-1 and TRBJ2-1; the D gene is possibly TRBD1 (7 bases). Deletions cut 7 bases from V and 8 bases from J, with 21 bases between. The CDR3 contains 14 residues. From germline, CDR1 is SQVTM and CDR2 ANQGSEA. The CDR3 spells CSATGQRRGDEQFF. The CDR3 coding sequence is TGCAGCGCGACAGGGCAGCGGAGGGGGGATGAGCAGTTCTTC.

Relative to its sample, this clone is medium-sized. The V gene is TRBV5-4, the J gene TRBJ2-7; D uncertain. V gave up 4 bases and J gave up 0 bases, with 8 bases separating them. The length of the CDR3 is 13 residues. CDR1 is SGHNT and CDR2 is YYREEE in the germline V gene (reference sequence). CDR3 bases: TGTGCCAGCAGCGAAACAGTCTCCTACGAGCAGTACTTC. It translates to CASSETVSYEQYF.

This chain's CDR3 is CAWSSFGGRSPLHF. CDR3 sequence (DNA): TGTGCCTGGAGTTCGTTCGGGGGACGTTCACCCCTCCACTTT. This chain links TRBV30 with TRBJ1-6; D is perhaps TRBD1 (5 bases). CDR3 length: 14 amino acids. The germline V gene encodes CDR1 GTSNPN and CDR2 SVGIG (reference sequence). V dropped 2 bases and J dropped 9 bases, with 14 bases sitting between them.

CDR3 loop: CASSLSEGTQYF. CDR3 DNA: TGCGCCAGCAGCTTGTCCGAGGGTACGCAGTATTTT. The V gene is TRBV5-1, the J gene TRBJ2-3; a weak D match, TRBD2 (5 bases). CDR3 size: 12 residues. Germline CDR1 is SGHRS and CDR2 is YFSETQ. Trimming stripped 1 base from V and 8 bases from J, with 8 bases between.

The V and J genes are TRBV6-5 and TRBJ1-1; no clear D gene. Germline V gives CDR1 MNHEY, CDR2 SVGAGI. The CDR3 runs 14 residues. Trimming took off 8 bases at V and 0 bases at J, with 13 bases between the two ends. Written as DNA, the CDR3 is TGTGCCAGCTCGCAGAACGGCCTGAACACTGAAGCTTTCTTT. It translates to CASSQNGLNTEAFF.